This T cell receptor (beta chain) derives from a study of blood T cell repertoires in COVID-19. Study-level background: Samples taken during acute and convalescent COVID-19 were collected in the United States, Italy and Spain. From T cells, B-cell-depleted T cells, or PBMCs came the material, which was cDNA or gDNA.

Authors' processing steps: How many nucleated cells were present was estimated from reference gene primer amplification. Sequencing was performed with immunoSEQ multiplex PCR; in TCRdb, only in-frame clones are kept and a portion is missing. The DNA gave D and trimming, while V, J and clone size come from that table. The sample yields roughly 54,000 clones, approximately 90% seen once. Germline-derived CDR1 and CDR2 are SGHRS and YFSETQ. CDR3 size: 15 residues. After removal of 1 base from V and 2 bases from J, the junction contained 3 bases not matched to a gene. The sequence was obtained from a woman aged 55-75 years with COVID-19, enrolled during active disease. The sequenced sample consisted of peripheral blood. This chain joins TRBV5-1 and TRBJ1-5; TRBD1 agrees at 7 bases. The CDR3 spells CASSLSTGGNQPQHF. The CDR3 nucleotides are TGCGCCAGCAGCTTGAGTACAGGGGGCAATCAGCCCCAGCATTTT.